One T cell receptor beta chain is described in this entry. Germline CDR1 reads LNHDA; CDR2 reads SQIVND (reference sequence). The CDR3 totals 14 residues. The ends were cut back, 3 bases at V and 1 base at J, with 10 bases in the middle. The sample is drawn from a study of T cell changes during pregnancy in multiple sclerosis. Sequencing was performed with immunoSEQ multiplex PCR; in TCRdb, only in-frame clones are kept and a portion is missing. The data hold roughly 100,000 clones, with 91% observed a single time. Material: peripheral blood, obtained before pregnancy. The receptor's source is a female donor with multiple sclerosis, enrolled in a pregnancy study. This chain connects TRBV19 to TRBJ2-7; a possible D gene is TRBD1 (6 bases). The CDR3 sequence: CASSISGASYEQYF. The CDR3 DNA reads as TGTGCCAGTAGTATTTCAGGGGCGTCCTACGAGCAGTACTTC. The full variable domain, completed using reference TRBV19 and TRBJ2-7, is DGGITQSPKYLFRKEGQNVTLSCEQNLNHDAMYWYRQDPGQGLRLIYYSQIVNDFQKGDIAEGYSVSREKKESFPLTVTSAQKNPTAFYLCASSISGASYEQYFGPGTRLTVT.